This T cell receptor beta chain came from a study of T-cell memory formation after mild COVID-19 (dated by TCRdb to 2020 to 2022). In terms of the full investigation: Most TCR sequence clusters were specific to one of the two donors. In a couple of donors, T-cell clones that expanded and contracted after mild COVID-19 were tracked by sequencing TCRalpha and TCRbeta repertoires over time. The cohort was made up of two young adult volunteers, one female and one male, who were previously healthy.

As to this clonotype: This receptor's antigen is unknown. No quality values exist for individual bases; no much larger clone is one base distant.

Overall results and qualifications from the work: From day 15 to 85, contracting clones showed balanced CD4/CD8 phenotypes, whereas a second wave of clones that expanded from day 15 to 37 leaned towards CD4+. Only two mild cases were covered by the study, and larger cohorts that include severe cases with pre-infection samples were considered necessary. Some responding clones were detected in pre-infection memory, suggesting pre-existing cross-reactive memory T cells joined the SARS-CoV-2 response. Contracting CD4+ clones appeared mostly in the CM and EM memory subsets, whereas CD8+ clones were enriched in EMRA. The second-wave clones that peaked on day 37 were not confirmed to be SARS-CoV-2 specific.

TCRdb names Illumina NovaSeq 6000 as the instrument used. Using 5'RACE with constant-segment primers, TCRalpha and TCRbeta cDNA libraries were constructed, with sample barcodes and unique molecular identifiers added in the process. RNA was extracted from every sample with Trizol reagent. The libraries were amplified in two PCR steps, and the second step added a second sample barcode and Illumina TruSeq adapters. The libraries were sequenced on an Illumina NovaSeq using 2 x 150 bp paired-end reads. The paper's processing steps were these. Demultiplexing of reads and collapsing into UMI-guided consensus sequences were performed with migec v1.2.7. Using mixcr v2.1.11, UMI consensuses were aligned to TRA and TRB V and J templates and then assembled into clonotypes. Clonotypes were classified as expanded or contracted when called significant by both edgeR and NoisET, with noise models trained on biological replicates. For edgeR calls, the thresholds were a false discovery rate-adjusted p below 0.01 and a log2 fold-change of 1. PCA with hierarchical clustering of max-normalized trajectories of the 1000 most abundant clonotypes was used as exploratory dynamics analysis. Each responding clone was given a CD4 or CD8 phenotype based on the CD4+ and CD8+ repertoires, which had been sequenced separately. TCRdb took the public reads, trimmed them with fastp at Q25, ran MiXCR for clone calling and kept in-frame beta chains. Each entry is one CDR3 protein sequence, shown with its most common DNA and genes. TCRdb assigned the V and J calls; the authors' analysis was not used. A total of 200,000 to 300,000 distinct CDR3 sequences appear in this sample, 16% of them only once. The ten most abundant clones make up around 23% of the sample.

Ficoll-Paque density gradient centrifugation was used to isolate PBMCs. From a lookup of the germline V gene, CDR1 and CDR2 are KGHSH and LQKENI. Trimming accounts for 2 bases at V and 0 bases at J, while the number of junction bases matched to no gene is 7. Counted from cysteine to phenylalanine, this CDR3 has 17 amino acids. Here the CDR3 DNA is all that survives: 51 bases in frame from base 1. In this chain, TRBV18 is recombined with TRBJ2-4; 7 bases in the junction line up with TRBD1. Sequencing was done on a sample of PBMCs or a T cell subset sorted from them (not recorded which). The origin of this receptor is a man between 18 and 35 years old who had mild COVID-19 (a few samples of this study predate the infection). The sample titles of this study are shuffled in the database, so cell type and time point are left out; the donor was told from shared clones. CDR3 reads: CASSPRDRLLAKNIQYF. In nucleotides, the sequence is TGTGCCAGCTCACCAAGGGACAGACTTCTAGCCAAAAACATTCAGTACTTC.